The source of this TCR beta chain is a study of shared clonotypes between healthy human individuals. The assay was immunoSEQ multiplex PCR, and TCRdb's table has in-frame clones only and misses some. The table includes about 510,000 clones, 79% detected once. Germline values: CDR1 ENHRY, CDR2 SYGVKD. V dropped 2 bases and J dropped 5 bases, with 8 bases sitting between them. CDR3 length: 13 residues. The chain combines TRBV10-3 with TRBJ2-3; the D is unclear. Specimen: PBMCs. The clonotype originates from a woman between 40 and 55 years old in good health. Some clones in this sample may be carry-over from other donors' samples. In DNA form, the CDR3 reads TGTGCCATCAGTGAGAGCAGTAGAGATACGCAGTATTTT. Translating it yields CAISESSRDTQYF.